The TCR beta chain described here comes from a study of T cells in Graves' hyperthyroidism and ophthalmopathy. This clonotype has just a few counts. What it binds is not known. Study outcomes and limitations: Most clonotypes expanded in thyroid above 0.001 were likewise present in blood.

Stable hyperthyroidism: no ophthalmopathy progression over 18 months of follow-up. Exclusions: uncontrolled infection, other autoimmune disease, pregnancy, lactation. Germline CDR1 PRHDT, CDR2 FYEKMQ (reference sequence). V was pared by 4 bases and J by 0 bases, with 15 bases between. The CDR3 spans 16 residues. Amplification of TCR beta CDR3 regions was performed using RNA transcripts as template. With the HTBI primer set, the TCR CDR3 went through a first round of RT-PCR. TCRdb fed the multiplex PCR reads into MiXCR, producing one record per CDR3 protein. Among about 480,000 distinct CDR3 sequences, around an eighth were seen once, and the ten largest hold 15% to 20%.

The source is a woman aged 18-30 years with Graves' hyperthyroidism. The specimen sequenced was blood. The rearrangement joins TRBV13 to TRBJ1-1, with D uncertain. CDR3: CASSYALGNMNTEAFF. The CDR3 DNA reads as TGTGCCAGCAGCTACGCCCTGGGGAACATGAACACTGAAGCTTTCTTT.